What follows are 10 T cell receptor beta chains derived from one specimen sequenced in a study of blood T cell repertoires in COVID-19. Generated by immunoSEQ multiplex PCR, the TCRdb table keeps only in-frame clones and is missing some. The sample holds roughly 330,000 clones, around 83% seen once. The specimen sequenced was peripheral blood. Source of these receptors: a woman aged 50 to 60 with acute or convalescent COVID-19.

The J gene is TRBJ2-7, the V gene TRBV30; D is possibly TRBD2 (6 bases). Germline V CDR1 and CDR2: GTSNPN, SVGIG (reference sequence). The CDR3 has 13 amino acids. Trimming shortened V by 2 bases and J by 3 bases, and 11 bases separated the two germline ends. CDR3 amino acids: CAWSRDSNYEQYF. In nucleotides, the CDR3 is TGTGCCTGGAGTCGGGACTCAAACTACGAGCAGTACTTC.

This chain connects TRBV5-1 to TRBJ2-3, with TRBD2 matching over 7 bases. Germline values: CDR1 SGHRS, CDR2 YFSETQ. The CDR3 covers 18 residues. Trimming removed 0 bases from V and 2 bases from J; junction bases left unmatched: 12. Written as DNA, the CDR3 is TGCGCCAGCAGCTTGGCCGGCTATACGGGACTAAACACAGATACGCAGTATTTT. Translated: CASSLAGYTGLNTDTQYF.

Only a few counts were recorded for this clone. The chain employs TRBV7-2 and TRBJ2-1, with TRBD1 matching 9 bases. Germline-derived CDR1 and CDR2 are SGHTA and FQGNSA. Germline trimming cut 3 bases from V and 9 bases from J; bases unmatched to any gene: 9. The CDR3 loop spans 15 amino acids. CDR3 amino acids: CASSLRDRVKPEQFF. The DNA for the CDR3 is TGTGCCAGCAGCTTGCGGGACAGGGTTAAGCCTGAGCAGTTCTTC.

This clone was seen a few times. The rearrangement joins TRBV28 to TRBJ1-2; 8 bases are a match to TRBD1. The trim removed 7 bases at V and 6 bases at J, leaving 7 bases unmatched. CDR3 length: 13 amino acids. From germline, CDR1 is MDHEN and CDR2 SYDVKM. The CDR3 is CASTSRGRDGYTF. In DNA, the CDR3 is TGTGCCAGCACCTCCAGGGGGCGAGATGGCTACACCTTC.

The J gene is TRBJ2-5, the V gene TRBV7-2, with D perhaps TRBD1 (7 bases). V lost 5 bases and J lost 4, with 17 bases in between. Germline CDR1 is SGHTA and CDR2 is FQGNSA. The CDR3 contains 15 residues. CDR3 amino acids: CASSTSRGAGETQYF. CDR3 in DNA: TGTGCCAGCAGCACCAGCAGGGGGGCGGGAGAGACCCAGTACTTC.

The V gene is TRBV28, the J gene TRBJ1-1, with TRBD1 as a possible D gene (6 bases). The V end was cut by 2 bases, the J end by 4 bases, with 8 bases between. Per germline, CDR1 MDHEN and CDR2 SYDVKM. The length of the CDR3 is 13 residues. The CDR3 loop reads CASSLQGSTEAFF. The CDR3 nucleotides are TGTGCCAGCAGTTTACAGGGGAGCACTGAAGCTTTCTTT.

The chain links TRBV4-3 to TRBJ2-1; TRBD2 aligns across 10 bases. CDR3 length: 18 residues. Germline CDR1 reads LGHNA; CDR2 reads YSLEER. The J segment lost 7 bases and the V segment lost 0 bases, leaving 12 bases of the junction unmatched. The CDR3 DNA is TGCGCCAGCAGCCAAGATCTCCCAGCGGGAGGGCCTGAGAATGAGCAGTTCTTC. Amino acid sequence: CASSQDLPAGGPENEQFF.

The chain recombines TRBV14 with TRBJ1-2, with TRBD1 matching over 7 bases. Germline V gives CDR1 SGHDN, CDR2 FVKESK. The CDR3 totals 16 residues. The J segment lost 7 bases and the V segment lost 0 bases, leaving 11 bases of the junction unmatched. CDR3 sequence (DNA): TGTGCCAGCAGCCAAGATATCGGGCCAGGGGGTATTGGCTACACCTTC. It translates to CASSQDIGPGGIGYTF.

This sequence joins TRBV5-6 and TRBJ2-6; D call uncertain. The CDR3 loop spans 15 amino acids. The ends were cut back, 5 bases at V and 1 base at J, with 10 bases in the middle. The germline V gene has CDR1 SGHDT and CDR2 YYEEEE. CDR3 in DNA: TGTGCCAGCAGAGCCTTTGCGTCTGGGGCCAACGTCCTGACTTTC. Amino acid sequence: CASRAFASGANVLTF.

V usage is TRBV2 and J usage is TRBJ2-3; TRBD2 matches 10 bases. Unmatched junction bases numbered 3, after V lost 4 bases and J lost 2 bases. The length of the CDR3 is 15 residues. Germline CDR1 and CDR2: SNHLY and FYNNEI. This CDR3 reads CASSVLAGSTDTQYF. The CDR3, as DNA: TGTGCCAGCAGTGTACTAGCGGGGTCCACAGATACGCAGTATTTT.